This T cell receptor (beta chain) was sequenced during a study of T cell changes during pregnancy in multiple sclerosis. There are a few counts of this clone. The germline V and J ends were trimmed by 6 bases and 5 bases, with 20 bases remaining between them. In germline, CDR1 is SGHRS, CDR2 YFSETQ. The CDR3 spans 16 residues. Sequenced by immunoSEQ multiplex PCR; TCRdb stores in-frame clones only, minus some. The data hold around 65,000 clones, with approximately 92% observed a single time. The chain uses TRBV5-1 and TRBJ2-2; D may be TRBD2 (7 bases). This TCR came from a female donor in good health, enrolled as a control in a pregnancy study. Here the sequenced sample was peripheral blood, taken in the second trimester of pregnancy. As DNA, the CDR3 is TGCGCCAGCACGGGCGGAGGGGGGGCGCCGACCGGGGAGCTGTTTTTT. It yields the protein CASTGGGGAPTGELFF.